These T cell receptor beta chains were read from a single sample in a study of early T cells in non-severe SARS-CoV-2 infection. Via MiXCR, TCRdb re-called the 5' RACE reads, giving one row per CDR3 protein. The profile shows about 67,000 distinct CDR3 sequences, more than 9% of them singletons. Input material: whole blood. The receptors shown here come from an adult who was a healthcare worker with PCR-confirmed SARS-CoV-2 infection or an uninfected control (not recorded which). Both conserved end residues are trimmed from each CDR3.

CDR3aa	v_gene	j_gene
ASSPRGGPSSYNEQF	TRBV7-9	TRBJ2-1
ASSEKGAANTEAF	TRBV10-1	TRBJ1-1
ASSLSYTGQAYEQY	TRBV12-3/TRBV12-4	TRBJ2-7
AISGVRDGDTQY	TRBV10-3	TRBJ2-3
AWRLTGSYEQY	TRBV30	TRBJ2-7
ASSPHGGQGVKEKLF	TRBV7-9	TRBJ1-4
ASSQADEQF	TRBV7-9	TRBJ2-1
ASSPFSGSMYEQF	TRBV5-1	TRBJ2-1
ASGGTRARSPLH	TRBV6-5	TRBJ1-6
ASSLSTGGHTGTQY	TRBV7-9	TRBJ2-3
ASSLIAGLTDTQY	TRBV12-3/TRBV12-4	TRBJ2-3
ASSLRTGKQETQY	TRBV5-1	TRBJ2-5
ASSGRDHHTYGYT	TRBV25-1	TRBJ1-2
ASSVQDLGGTQY	TRBV2	TRBJ2-5
ATSDWTSGRADTQY	TRBV24-1	TRBJ2-3
ASSLYETAKSRWKETQY	TRBV11-2	TRBJ2-5
ASSSTGTSYEQY	TRBV27	TRBJ2-7
SARDKSGVPYNEQF	TRBV20-1	TRBJ2-1
ASSFSGTGNYGYT	TRBV5-5	TRBJ1-2
SVEDLDEGPSGYEQY	TRBV29-1	TRBJ2-7
ASRSGEENTIY	TRBV2	TRBJ1-3
ASSQGQGARQPQH	TRBV4-2	TRBJ1-5
ASSIGTVYMNTEAF	TRBV13	TRBJ1-1
ASRWTGRGNEQY	TRBV6-6	TRBJ2-7
SANSVEGYTEAF	TRBV20-1	TRBJ1-1
ASSVGLAGPTGELF	TRBV19	TRBJ2-2
SVGTQY	TRBV29-1	TRBJ2-5
ASSSTSGGDEQY	TRBV7-9	TRBJ2-7
ASSTQSWLTEAF	TRBV7-9	TRBJ1-1
ASSPSPGTLYEQY	TRBV11-2	TRBJ2-7
ASSLQARSQGYT	TRBV12-3/TRBV12-4	TRBJ1-2
ASSPGMGGAGNSPLH	TRBV5-5	TRBJ1-6
ASSVGGRAKEQF	TRBV10-2	TRBJ2-1
ASSSPGRGYGYT	TRBV7-8	TRBJ1-2
ASSYVRESEQF	TRBV6-5	TRBJ2-1
ASSSSRDSYMNTEAF	TRBV7-2	TRBJ1-1
ASSPGTNYQETQY	TRBV6-5	TRBJ2-5
SVRGRLNTEAF	TRBV29-1	TRBJ1-1
ASSYLYHVPGELF	TRBV6-5	TRBJ2-2
SARDTRDRVNEKLF	TRBV20-1	TRBJ1-4
ASEGEWGTGELF	TRBV7-9	TRBJ2-2
SAGTSGRGPKQF	TRBV20-1	TRBJ2-1
ASSEGSSADTQY	TRBV2	TRBJ2-3
ASSTDPYGYT	TRBV2	TRBJ1-2
AISGTGSSYEQY	TRBV10-3	TRBJ2-7
ASSKTGAPAEPQH	TRBV11-3	TRBJ1-5
ASSPPAVSEQY	TRBV7-2	TRBJ2-7
ASSQRTSGSYEQY	TRBV5-1	TRBJ2-7
ASSSMGFGETLNEQF	TRBV11-1	TRBJ2-1
AISDGTEDTQY	TRBV10-3	TRBJ2-3